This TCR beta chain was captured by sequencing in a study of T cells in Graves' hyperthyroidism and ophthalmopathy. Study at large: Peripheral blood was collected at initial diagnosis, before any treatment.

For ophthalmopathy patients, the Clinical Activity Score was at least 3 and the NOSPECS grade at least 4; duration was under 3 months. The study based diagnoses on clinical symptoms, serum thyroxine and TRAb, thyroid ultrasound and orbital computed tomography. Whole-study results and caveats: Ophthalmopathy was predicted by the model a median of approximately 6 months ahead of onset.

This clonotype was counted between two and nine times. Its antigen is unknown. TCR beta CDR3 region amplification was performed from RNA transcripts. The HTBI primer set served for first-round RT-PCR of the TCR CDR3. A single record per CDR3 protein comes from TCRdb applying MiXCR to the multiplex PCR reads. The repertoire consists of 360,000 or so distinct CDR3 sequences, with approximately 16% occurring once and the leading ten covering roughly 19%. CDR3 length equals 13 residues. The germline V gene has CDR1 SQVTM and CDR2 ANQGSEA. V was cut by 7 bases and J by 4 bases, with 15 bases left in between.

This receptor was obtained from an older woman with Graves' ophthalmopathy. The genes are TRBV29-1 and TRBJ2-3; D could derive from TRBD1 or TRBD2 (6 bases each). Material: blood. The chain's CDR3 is CSAPPEGADTQYF. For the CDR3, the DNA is TGCAGCGCCCCGCCGGAGGGGGCAGATACGCAGTATTTT.